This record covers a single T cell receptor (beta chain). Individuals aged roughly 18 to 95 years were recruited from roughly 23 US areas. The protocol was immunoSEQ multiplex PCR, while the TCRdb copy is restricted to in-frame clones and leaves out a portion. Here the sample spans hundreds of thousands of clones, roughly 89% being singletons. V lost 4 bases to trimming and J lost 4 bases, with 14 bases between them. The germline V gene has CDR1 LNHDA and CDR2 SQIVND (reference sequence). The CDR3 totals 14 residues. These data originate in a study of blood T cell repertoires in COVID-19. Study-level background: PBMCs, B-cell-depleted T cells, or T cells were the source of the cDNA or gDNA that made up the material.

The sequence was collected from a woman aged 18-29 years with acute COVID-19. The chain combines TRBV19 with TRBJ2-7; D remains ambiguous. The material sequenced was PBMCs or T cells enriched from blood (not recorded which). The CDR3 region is CASSTPYGSYEQYF. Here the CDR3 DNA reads TGTGCCAGTAGTACCCCTTACGGGTCGTACGAGCAGTACTTC.